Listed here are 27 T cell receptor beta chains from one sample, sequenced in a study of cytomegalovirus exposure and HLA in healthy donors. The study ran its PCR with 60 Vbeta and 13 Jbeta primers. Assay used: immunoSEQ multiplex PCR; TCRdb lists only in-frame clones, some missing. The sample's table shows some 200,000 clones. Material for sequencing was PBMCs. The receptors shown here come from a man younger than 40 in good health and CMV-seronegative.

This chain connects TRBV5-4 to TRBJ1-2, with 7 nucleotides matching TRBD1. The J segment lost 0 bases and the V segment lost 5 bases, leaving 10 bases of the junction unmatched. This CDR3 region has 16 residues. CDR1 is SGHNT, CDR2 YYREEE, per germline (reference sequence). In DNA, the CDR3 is TGTGCCAGCAGTTCACAACACAGGGGAGCTAACTATGGCTACACCTTC. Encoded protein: CASSSQHRGANYGYTF. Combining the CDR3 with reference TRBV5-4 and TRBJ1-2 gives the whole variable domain ETGVTQSPTHLIKTRGQQVTLRCSSQSGHNTVSWYQQALGQGPQFIFQYYREEENGRGNFPPRFSGLQFPNYSSELNVNALELDDSALYLCASSSQHRGANYGYTFGSGTRLTVV.

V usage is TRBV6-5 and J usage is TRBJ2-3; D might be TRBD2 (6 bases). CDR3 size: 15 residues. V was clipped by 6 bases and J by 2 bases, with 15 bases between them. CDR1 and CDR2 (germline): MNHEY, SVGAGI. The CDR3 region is CASSPNSGTTDTQYF. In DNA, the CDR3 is TGTGCCAGCAGCCCAAATAGCGGTACCACAGATACGCAGTATTTT.

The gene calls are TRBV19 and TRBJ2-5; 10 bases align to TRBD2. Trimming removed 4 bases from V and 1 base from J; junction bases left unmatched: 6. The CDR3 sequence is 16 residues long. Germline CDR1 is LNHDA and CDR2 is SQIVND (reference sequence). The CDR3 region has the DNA TGTGCCAGTAGTACTTTTAGCGGGGGGTTCCAAGAGACCCAGTACTTC. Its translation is CASSTFSGGFQETQYF.

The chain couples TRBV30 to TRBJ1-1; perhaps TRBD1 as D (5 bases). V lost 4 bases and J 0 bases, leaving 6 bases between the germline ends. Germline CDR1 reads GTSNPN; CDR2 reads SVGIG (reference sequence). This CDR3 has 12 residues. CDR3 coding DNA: TGTGCCTGGACAGGGATGAACACTGAAGCTTTCTTT. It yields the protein CAWTGMNTEAFF. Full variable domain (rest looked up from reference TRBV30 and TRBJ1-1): SQTIHQWPATLVQPVGSPLSLECTVEGTSNPNLYWYRQAAGRGLQLLFYSVGIGQISSEVPQNLSASRPQDRQFILSSKKLLLSDSGFYLCAWTGMNTEAFFGQGTRLTVV.

In DNA form, the CDR3 reads TGCGCCAGCAGCTATACCCCTCGACTAGCGGGAGGAGAGACCCAGTACTTC. Translating gives CASSYTPRLAGGETQYF. The chain links TRBV5-1 to TRBJ2-5; TRBD2 matches at 13 bases. Germline V CDR1 and CDR2: SGHRS, YFSETQ. This CDR3 spans 17 amino acids. Losses at the gene ends were 3 bases for V and 4 bases for J; bases not matched to a gene: 9.

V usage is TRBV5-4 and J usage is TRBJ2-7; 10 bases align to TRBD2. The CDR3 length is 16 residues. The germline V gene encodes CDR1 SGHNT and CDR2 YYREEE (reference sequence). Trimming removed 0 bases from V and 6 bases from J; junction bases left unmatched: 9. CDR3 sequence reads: CASSLAGLAGVSEQYF. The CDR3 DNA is TGTGCCAGCAGCTTGGCCGGGCTAGCGGGAGTAAGCGAGCAGTACTTC.

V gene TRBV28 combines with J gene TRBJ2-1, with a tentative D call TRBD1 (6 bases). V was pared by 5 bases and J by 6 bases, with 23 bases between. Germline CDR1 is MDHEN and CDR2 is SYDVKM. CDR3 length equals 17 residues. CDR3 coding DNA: TGTGCCAGCAGTCCGTATTCATGGGGGCGCGGCCGCAATGAGCAGTTCTTC. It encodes CASSPYSWGRGRNEQFF.

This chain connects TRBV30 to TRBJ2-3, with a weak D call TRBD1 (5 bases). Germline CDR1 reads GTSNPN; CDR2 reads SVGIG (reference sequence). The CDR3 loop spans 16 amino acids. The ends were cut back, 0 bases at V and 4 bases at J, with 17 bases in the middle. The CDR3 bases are TGTGCCTGGAGTGTCCCGGTCCCCAGGGCCGCAGATACGCAGTATTTT. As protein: CAWSVPVPRAADTQYF. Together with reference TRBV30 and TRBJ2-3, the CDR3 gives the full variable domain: SQTIHQWPATLVQPVGSPLSLECTVEGTSNPNLYWYRQAAGRGLQLLFYSVGIGQISSEVPQNLSASRPQDRQFILSSKKLLLSDSGFYLCAWSVPVPRAADTQYFGPGTRLTVL.

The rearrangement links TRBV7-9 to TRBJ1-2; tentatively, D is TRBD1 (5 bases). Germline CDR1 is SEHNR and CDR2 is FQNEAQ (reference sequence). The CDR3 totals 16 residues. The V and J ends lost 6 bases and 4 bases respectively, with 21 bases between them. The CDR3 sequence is CASRPSPDLRAYGYTF. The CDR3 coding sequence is TGTGCCAGCAGGCCTTCCCCTGATCTCAGGGCCTATGGCTACACCTTC.

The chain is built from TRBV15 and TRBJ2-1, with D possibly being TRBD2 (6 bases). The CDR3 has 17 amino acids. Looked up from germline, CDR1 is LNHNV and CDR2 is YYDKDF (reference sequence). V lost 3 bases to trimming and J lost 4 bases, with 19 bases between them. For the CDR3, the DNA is TGTGCCACCAGCAGTCGCCTCGGGACTCAATTTTACAATGAGCAGTTCTTC. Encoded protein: CATSSRLGTQFYNEQFF.

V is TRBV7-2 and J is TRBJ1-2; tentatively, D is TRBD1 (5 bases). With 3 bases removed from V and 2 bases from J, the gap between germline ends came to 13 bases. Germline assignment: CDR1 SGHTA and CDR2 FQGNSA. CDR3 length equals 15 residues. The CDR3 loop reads CASSFPGAGNYGYTF. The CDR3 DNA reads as TGTGCCAGCAGCTTCCCAGGTGCAGGGAACTATGGCTACACCTTC.

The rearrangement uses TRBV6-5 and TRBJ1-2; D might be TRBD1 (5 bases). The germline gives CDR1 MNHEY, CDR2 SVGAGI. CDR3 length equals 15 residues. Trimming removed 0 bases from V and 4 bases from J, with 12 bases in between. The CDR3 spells CASSYSNGGGYGYTF. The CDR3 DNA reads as TGTGCCAGCAGTTACTCGAACGGGGGGGGCTATGGCTACACCTTC.

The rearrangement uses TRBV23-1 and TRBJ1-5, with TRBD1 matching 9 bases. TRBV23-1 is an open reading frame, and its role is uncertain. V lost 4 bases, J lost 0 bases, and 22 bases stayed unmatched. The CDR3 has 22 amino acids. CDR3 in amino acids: CASSPVGRTGVKINYSNQPQHF. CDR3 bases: TGCGCCAGCAGTCCGGTCGGAAGGACAGGGGTAAAGATAAATTATAGCAATCAGCCCCAGCATTTT.

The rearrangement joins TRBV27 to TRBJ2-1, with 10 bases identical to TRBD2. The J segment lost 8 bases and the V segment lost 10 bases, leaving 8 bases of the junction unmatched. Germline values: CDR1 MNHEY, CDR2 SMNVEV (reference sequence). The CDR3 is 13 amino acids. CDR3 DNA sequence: TGTGCCATCGGGCCGGGACTAGCGTATGAGCAGTTCTTC. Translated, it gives CAIGPGLAYEQFF.

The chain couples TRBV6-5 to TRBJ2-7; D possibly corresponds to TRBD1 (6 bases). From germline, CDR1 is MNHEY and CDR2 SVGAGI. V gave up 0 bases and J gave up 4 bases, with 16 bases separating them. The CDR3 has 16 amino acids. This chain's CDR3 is CASSYSRAETGYEQYF. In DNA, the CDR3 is TGTGCCAGCAGTTACTCGAGGGCCGAGACAGGATACGAGCAGTACTTC.

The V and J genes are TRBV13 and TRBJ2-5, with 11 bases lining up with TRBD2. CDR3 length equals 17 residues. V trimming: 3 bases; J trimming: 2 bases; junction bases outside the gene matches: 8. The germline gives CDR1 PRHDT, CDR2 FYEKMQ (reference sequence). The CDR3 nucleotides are TGTGCCAGCAGCTTTTCTAGCGGGGGGTACAGGCAAGAGACCCAGTACTTC. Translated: CASSFSSGGYRQETQYF.

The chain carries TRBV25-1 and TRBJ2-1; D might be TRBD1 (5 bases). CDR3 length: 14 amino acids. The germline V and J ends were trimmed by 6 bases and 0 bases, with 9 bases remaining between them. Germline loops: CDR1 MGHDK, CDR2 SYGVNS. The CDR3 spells CASSQGFSYNEQFF. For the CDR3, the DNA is TGTGCCAGCAGCCAGGGATTCTCCTACAATGAGCAGTTCTTC.

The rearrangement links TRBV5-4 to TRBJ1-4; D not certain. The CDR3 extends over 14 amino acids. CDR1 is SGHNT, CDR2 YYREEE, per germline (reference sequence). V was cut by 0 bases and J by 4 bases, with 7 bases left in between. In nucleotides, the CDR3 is TGTGCCAGCAGCTTGGGAGGGATTAATGAAAAACTGTTTTTT. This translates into CASSLGGINEKLFF.

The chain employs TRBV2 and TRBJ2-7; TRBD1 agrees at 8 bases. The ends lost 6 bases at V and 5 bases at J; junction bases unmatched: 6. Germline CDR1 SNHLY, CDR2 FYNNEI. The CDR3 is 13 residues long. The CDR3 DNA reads TGTGCCAGCAGGGGGGACAGGCCCCACGAGCAGTACTTC. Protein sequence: CASRGDRPHEQYF.

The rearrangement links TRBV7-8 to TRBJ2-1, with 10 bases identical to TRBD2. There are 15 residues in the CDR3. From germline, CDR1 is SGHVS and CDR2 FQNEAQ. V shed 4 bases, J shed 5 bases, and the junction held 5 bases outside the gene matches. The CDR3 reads CASSSAGTSDNEQFF. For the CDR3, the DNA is TGTGCCAGCAGCTCCGCCGGGACTAGCGACAATGAGCAGTTCTTC.

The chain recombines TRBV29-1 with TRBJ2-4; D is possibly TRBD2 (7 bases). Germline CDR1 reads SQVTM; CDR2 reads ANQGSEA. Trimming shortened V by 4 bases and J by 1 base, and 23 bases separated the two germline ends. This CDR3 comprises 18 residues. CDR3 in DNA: TGCAGCGTTGCCCGCCCGGGCGGGGGCAGAGGGGCCAAAAACATTCAGTACTTC. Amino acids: CSVARPGGGRGAKNIQYF.

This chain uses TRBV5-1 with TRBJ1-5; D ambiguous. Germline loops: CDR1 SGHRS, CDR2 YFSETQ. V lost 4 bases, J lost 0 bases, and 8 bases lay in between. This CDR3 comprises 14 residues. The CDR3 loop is CASSEGLSNQPQHF. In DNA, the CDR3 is TGCGCCAGCAGCGAAGGACTTAGCAATCAGCCCCAGCATTTT.

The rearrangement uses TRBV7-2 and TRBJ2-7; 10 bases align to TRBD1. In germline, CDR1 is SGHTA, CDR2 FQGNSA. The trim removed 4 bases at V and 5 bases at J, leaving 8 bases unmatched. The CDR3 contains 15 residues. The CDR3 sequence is CASSSPGTGDHEQYF. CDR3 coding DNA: TGTGCCAGCAGCTCCCCCGGGACAGGGGACCACGAGCAGTACTTC.

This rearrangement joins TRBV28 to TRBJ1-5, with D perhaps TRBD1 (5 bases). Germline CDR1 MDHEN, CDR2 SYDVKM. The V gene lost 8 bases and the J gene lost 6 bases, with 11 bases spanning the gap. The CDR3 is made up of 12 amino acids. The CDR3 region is CASGPGLQPQHF. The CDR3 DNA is TGTGCCAGCGGACCGGGACTTCAGCCCCAGCATTTT.

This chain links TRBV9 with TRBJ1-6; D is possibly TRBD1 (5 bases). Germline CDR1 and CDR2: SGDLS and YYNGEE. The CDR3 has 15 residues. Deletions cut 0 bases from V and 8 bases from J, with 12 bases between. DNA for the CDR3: TGTGCCAGCAGCGTAGAAGGGGCAGGAGATTCACCCCTCCACTTT. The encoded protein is CASSVEGAGDSPLHF.

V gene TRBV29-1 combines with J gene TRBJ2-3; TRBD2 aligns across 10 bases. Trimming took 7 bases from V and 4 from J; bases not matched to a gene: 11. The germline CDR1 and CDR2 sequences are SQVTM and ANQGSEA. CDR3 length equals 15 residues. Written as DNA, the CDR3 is TGCAGCGCTGGCCGGGGGCTAGCGGGAGCAGATACGCAGTATTTT. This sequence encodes CSAGRGLAGADTQYF.

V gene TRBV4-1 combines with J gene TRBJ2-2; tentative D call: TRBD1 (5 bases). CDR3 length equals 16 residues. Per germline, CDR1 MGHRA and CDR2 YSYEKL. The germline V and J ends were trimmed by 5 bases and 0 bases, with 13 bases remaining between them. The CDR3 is CASSLGQGANTGELFF. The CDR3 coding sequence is TGCGCCAGCAGCTTAGGACAAGGGGCGAACACCGGGGAGCTGTTTTTT.